The clone carrying this T cell receptor beta chain was detected once. This sample was included in a study of blood T cell repertoires in COVID-19. Overall study context: Researchers got acute and convalescent COVID-19 samples from the United States, Italy and Spain. PBMCs, B-cell-depleted T cells, or T cells provided the cDNA or gDNA that made up the material.

Authors' processing steps: For nucleated cells, counts were estimated from reference gene primer amplification. TCRdb's table, derived via immunoSEQ multiplex PCR, lists solely in-frame clones and lacks some. V, J and clone size are taken as reported in that table, and D and trimming were inferred from the DNA itself. This repertoire shows tens of thousands of clones, roughly 90% found once; its top ten account for 1.3%. This CDR3 has 14 amino acids. Germline assignment: CDR1 SGHTA and CDR2 FQGNSA. Between the trimmed V and J ends, which lost 3 bases and 1 base, there was a span of 9 bases. The chain recombines TRBV7-2 with TRBJ1-2; D gene ambiguous. The source is a man aged 60 to 75 with acute or convalescent COVID-19. Sequencing used peripheral blood. This chain's CDR3 is CASSFISVNYGYTF. In DNA, the CDR3 is TGTGCCAGCAGCTTTATCAGCGTTAACTATGGCTACACCTTC.